Listed below are T cell receptor beta chains from one sample, sequenced in a study of control samples from healthy donors and cancer patients. Some clones are missing from TCRdb's copy, which holds only in-frame ones; the method was immunoSEQ multiplex PCR. The sample comprises around 15,000 clones, over 80% of which are singletons, and 11% rests with the top ten. The sequenced material came from PBMCs. These receptors were taken from a woman in her 70s with colorectal cancer. CDR3s include the opening cysteine and the closing phenylalanine or tryptophan. A D gene is named only where the DNA matches it firmly. Clone size is shown for a subset of rows, as once, few, many or a class of expanded clone.

d_gene: -
v_gene: TRBV9
abundance: -
j_gene: TRBJ1-3
CDR3nt: TGTGCCAGCAGCGTATTAGGAGGTTTAAACTCTGGAAACACCATATATTTT
CDR3aa: CASSVLGGLNSGNTIYF

d_gene: TRBD2
v_gene: TRBV24-1
abundance: once
j_gene: TRBJ2-1
CDR3nt: TGTGCCACCAGTGATGCTGCGGGGGGCCCTCTTGAGCAGTTCTTC
CDR3aa: CATSDAAGGPLEQFF

d_gene: -
v_gene: TRBV6-5
abundance: -
j_gene: TRBJ1-1
CDR3nt: TGTGCCAGCAGTTATCGTAACACTGAAGCTTTCTTT
CDR3aa: CASSYRNTEAFF

d_gene: -
v_gene: TRBV5-4
abundance: -
j_gene: TRBJ2-2
CDR3nt: TGTGCCAGCAGCTTGGGTCGAGGCACTTTCACCGGGGAGCTGTTTTTT
CDR3aa: CASSLGRGTFTGELFF

d_gene: TRBD2
v_gene: TRBV27
abundance: -
j_gene: TRBJ2-2
CDR3nt: TGTGCCAGCAGTTTGCGGGGGGGCTTTGGGGAGCTGTTTTTT
CDR3aa: CASSLRGGFGELFF

d_gene: -
v_gene: TRBV18
abundance: -
j_gene: TRBJ1-2
CDR3nt: TGTGCCAGCTCAGGACAGATGGAGAACTATGGCTACACCTTC
CDR3aa: CASSGQMENYGYTF

d_gene: -
v_gene: TRBV19
abundance: -
j_gene: TRBJ1-4
CDR3nt: TGTGCCAGTAGTCCCCGTTGGGCAACTAATGAAAAACTGTTTTTT
CDR3aa: CASSPRWATNEKLFF

d_gene: TRBD2
v_gene: TRBV27
abundance: -
j_gene: TRBJ2-1
CDR3nt: TGTGCCAGCAGTTTTCCAGGACTAGCGGGGAATGGGCAGTTCTTC
CDR3aa: CASSFPGLAGNGQFF

d_gene: -
v_gene: TRBV12-5
abundance: -
j_gene: TRBJ2-5
CDR3nt: TGTGCTAGTGGTTTTGGGGGACTGGAAGAGACCCAGTACTTC
CDR3aa: CASGFGGLEETQYF

d_gene: TRBD1
v_gene: TRBV4-1
abundance: -
j_gene: TRBJ1-6
CDR3nt: TGCGCCAGCAGCCAAGAGAGGGGGCGGGGGGCGAGCCTCCACTTT
CDR3aa: CASSQERGRGASLHF

d_gene: -
v_gene: TRBV5-4
abundance: -
j_gene: TRBJ1-5
CDR3nt: TGTGCCAGCAGCCAGGACAGAATGAATCAGCCCCAGCATTTT
CDR3aa: CASSQDRMNQPQHF